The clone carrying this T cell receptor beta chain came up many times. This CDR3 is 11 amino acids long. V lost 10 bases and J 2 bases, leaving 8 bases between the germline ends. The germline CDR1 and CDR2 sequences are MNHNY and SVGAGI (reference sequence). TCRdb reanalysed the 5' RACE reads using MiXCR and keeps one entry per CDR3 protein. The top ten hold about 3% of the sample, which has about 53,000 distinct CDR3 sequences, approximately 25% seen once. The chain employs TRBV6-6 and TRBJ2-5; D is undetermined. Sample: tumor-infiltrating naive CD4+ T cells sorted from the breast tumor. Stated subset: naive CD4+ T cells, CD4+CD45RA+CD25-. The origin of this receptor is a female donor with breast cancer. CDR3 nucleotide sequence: TGTGCCACTGGACCACAAGAGACCCAGTACTTC. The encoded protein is CATGPQETQYF.